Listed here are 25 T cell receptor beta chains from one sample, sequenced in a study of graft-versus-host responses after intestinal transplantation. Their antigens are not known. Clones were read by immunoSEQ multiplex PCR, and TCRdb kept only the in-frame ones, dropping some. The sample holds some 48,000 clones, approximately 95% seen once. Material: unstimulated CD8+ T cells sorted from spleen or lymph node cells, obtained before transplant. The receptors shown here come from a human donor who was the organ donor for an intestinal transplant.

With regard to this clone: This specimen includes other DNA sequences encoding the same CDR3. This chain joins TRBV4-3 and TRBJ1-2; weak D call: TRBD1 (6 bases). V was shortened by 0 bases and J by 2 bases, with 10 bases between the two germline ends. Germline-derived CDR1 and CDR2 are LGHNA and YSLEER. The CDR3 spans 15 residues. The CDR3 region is CASSQERGGNYGYTF. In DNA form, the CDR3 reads TGCGCCAGCAGCCAAGAAAGAGGGGGAAACTATGGCTACACCTTC.

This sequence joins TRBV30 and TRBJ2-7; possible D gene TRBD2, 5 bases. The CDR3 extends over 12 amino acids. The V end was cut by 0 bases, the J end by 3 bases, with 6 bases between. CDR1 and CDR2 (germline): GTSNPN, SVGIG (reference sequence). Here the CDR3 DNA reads TGTGCCTGGAGTGTACGGGGCTACGAGCAGTACTTC. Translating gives CAWSVRGYEQYF.

DNA of the CDR3: TGCGCCAGCAGTCACGGAGGGACGGCTTCCTACAATGAGCAGTTCTTC. Its translation: CASSHGGTASYNEQFF. The rearrangement joins TRBV23-1 to TRBJ2-1; possible D gene TRBD2, 6 bases. TRBV23-1 qualifies as an ORF whose function is uncertain. The CDR3 has 16 residues. Trimming cost V 3 bases and J 1 base, with 13 bases left between them.

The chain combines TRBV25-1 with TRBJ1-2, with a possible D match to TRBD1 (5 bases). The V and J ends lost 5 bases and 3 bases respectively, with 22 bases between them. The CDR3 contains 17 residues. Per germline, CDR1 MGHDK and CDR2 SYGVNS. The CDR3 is CASSPGLLPLVDYGYTF. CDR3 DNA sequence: TGTGCCAGCAGTCCAGGGCTCTTGCCCCTTGTAGACTATGGCTACACCTTC.

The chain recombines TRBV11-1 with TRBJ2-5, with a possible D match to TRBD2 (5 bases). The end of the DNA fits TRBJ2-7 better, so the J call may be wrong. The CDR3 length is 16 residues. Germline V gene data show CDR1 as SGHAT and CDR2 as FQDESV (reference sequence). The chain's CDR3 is CASSLDMAGTSYEQYF. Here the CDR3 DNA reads TGTGCCAGCAGCTTAGATATGGCGGGTACCTCCTACGAGCAGTACTTC.

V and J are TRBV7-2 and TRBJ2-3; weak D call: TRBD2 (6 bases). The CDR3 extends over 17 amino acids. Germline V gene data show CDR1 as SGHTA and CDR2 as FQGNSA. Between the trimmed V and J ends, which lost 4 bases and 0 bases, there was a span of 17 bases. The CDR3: CASSSLWGVTSTDTQYF. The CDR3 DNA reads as TGTGCCAGCAGCTCCCTGTGGGGGGTTACTAGCACAGATACGCAGTATTTT. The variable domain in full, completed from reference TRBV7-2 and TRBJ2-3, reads GAGVSQSPSNKVTEKGKDVELRCDPISGHTALYWYRQSLGQGLEFLIYFQGNSAPDKSGLPSDRFSAERTGGSVSTLTIQRTQQEDSAVYLCASSSLWGVTSTDTQYFGPGTRLTVL.

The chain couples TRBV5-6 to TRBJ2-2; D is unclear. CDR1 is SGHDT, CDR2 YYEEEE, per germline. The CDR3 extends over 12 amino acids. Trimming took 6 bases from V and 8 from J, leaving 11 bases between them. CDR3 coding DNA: TGTGCCAGCACCCGAGACGAAGGGGAGCTGTTTTTT. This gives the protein CASTRDEGELFF.

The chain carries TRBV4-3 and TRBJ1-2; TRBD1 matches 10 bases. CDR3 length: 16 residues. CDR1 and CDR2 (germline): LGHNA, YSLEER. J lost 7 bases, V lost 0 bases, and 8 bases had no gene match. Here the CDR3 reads CASSQEGEGTGAGYTF. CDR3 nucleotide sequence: TGCGCCAGCAGCCAAGAGGGAGAGGGGACAGGGGCTGGCTACACCTTC.

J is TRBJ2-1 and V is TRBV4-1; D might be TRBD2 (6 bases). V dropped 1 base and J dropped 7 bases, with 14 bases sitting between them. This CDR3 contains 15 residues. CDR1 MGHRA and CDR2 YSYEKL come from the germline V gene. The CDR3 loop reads CASSQARAGTNEQFF. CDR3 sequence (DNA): TGCGCCAGCAGCCAAGCGAGGGCGGGAACTAATGAGCAGTTCTTC.

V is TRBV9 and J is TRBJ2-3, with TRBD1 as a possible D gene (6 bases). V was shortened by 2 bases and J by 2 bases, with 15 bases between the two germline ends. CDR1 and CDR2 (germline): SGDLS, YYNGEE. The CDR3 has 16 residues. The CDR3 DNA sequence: TGTGCCAGCAGCGTCGAACCAGGGGCTGTCACAGATACGCAGTATTTT. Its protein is CASSVEPGAVTDTQYF. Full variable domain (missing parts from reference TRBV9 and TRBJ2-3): DSGVTQTPKHLITATGQRVTLRCSPRSGDLSVYWYQQSLDQGLQFLIQYYNGEERAKGNILERFSAQQFPDLHSELNLSSLELGDSALYFCASSVEPGAVTDTQYFGPGTRLTVL.

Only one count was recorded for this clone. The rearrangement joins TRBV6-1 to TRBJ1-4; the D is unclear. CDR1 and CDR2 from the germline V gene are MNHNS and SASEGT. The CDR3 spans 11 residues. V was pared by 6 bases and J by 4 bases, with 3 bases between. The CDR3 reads CASRVNEKLFF. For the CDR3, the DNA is TGTGCCAGCAGGGTTAATGAAAAACTGTTTTTT.

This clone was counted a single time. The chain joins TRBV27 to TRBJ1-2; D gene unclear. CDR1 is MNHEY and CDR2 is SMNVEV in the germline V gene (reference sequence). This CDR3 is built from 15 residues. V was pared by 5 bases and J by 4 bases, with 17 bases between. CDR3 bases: TGTGCCAGCAGTAGAGGACGGACGGATCCCTATGGCTACACCTTC. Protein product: CASSRGRTDPYGYTF.

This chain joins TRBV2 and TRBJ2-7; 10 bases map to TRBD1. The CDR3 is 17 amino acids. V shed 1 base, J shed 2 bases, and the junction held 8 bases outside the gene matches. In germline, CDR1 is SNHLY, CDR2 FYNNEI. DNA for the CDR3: TGTGCCAGCAGTGAAGTTAACGACAGGGGGCCGACCTACGAGCAGTACTTC. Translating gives CASSEVNDRGPTYEQYF.

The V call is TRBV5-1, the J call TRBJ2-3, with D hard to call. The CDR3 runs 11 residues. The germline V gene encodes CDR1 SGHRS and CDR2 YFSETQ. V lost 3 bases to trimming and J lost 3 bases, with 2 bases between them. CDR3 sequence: CASSSTDTQYF. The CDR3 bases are TGCGCCAGCAGCTCAACAGATACGCAGTATTTT.

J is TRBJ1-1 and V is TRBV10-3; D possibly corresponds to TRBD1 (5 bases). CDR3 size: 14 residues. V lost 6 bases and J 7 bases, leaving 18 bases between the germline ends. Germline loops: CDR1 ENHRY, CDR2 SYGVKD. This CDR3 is CAIRGGGTGVEAFF. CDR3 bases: TGTGCCATCAGGGGCGGGGGTACTGGGGTTGAAGCTTTCTTT.

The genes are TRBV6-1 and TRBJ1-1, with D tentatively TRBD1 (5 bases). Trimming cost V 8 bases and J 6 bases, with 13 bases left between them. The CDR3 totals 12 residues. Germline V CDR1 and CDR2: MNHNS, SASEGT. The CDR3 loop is CASLGVRAEAFF. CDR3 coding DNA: TGTGCCAGCCTGGGGGTAAGGGCTGAAGCTTTCTTT.

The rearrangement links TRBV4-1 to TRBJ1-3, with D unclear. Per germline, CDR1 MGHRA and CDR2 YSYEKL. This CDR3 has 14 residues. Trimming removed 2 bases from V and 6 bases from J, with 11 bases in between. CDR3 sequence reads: CASSQSGPENTIYF. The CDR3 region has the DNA TGCGCCAGCAGCCAATCAGGCCCAGAAAACACCATATATTTT.

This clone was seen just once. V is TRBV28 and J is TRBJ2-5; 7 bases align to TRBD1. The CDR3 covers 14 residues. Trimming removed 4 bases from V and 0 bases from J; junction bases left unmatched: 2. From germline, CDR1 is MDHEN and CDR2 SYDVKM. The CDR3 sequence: CASSWGTDQETQYF. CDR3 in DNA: TGTGCCAGCAGTTGGGGGACAGACCAAGAGACCCAGTACTTC.

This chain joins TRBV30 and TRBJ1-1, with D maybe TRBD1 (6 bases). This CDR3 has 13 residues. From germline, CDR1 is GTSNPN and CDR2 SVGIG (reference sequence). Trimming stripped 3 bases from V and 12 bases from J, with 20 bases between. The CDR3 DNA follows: TGTGCCTGGAGCGCGGGGGCCCTTCATCAGCCTTTCTTT. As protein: CAWSAGALHQPFF.

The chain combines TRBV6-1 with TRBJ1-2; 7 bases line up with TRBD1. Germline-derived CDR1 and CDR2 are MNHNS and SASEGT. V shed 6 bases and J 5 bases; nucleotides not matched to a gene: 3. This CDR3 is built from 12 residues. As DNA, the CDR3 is TGTGCCAGCAGGGGGACAGATTATGGCTACACCTTC. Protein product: CASRGTDYGYTF.

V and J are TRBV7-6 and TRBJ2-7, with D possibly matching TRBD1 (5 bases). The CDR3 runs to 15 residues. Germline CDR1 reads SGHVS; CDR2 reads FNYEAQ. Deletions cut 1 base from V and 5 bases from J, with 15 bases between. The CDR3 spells CASSLDPPGWNEQYF. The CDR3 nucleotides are TGTGCCAGCAGCTTAGATCCGCCAGGGTGGAACGAGCAGTACTTC.

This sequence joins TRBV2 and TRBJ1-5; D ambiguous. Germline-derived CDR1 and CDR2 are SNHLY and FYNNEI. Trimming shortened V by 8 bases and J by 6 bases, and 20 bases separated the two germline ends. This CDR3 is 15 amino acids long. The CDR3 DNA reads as TGTGCCAGCCATAATGGGGTGCTTGCTGGTCAGCCCCAGCATTTT. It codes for CASHNGVLAGQPQHF.

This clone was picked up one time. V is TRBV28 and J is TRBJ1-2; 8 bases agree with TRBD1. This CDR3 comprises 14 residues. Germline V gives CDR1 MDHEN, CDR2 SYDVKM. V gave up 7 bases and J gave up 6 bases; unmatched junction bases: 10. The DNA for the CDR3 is TGTGCCAGCAAGAACGGACAGGGAATCCATGGCTACACCTTC. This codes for CASKNGQGIHGYTF.

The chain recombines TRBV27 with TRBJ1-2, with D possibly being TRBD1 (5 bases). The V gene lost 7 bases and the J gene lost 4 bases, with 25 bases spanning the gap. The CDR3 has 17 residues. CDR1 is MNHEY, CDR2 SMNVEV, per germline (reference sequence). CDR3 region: CASTSGTDGSLGYGYTF. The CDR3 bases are TGTGCCAGCACTTCCGGGACGGATGGCTCGCTGGGCTATGGCTACACCTTC.

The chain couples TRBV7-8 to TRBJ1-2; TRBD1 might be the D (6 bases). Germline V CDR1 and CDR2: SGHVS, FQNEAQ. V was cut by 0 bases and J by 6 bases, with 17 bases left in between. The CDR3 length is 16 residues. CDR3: CASSLAPAGGGDGYTF. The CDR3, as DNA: TGTGCCAGCAGCTTAGCCCCGGCCGGGGGCGGGGATGGCTACACCTTC.